This T cell receptor beta chain was documented in a study of blood T cell repertoires in COVID-19. Study information: From the United States, Italy and Spain came samples of acute and convalescent COVID-19. T cells, B-cell-depleted T cells, or PBMCs provided the cDNA or gDNA that served as material.

Under the authors' procedure: Estimates of nucleated cell counts were drawn from the amplification of reference gene primers. The method was immunoSEQ multiplex PCR; TCRdb's version includes in-frame clones alone and lacks a portion of them. V and J calls and clone size are copied from that table; D and trimming were computed from the DNA. The table includes 70,000 to 90,000 clones, around nine tenths detected once. Germline lookup yields CDR1 SGHVS and CDR2 FNYEAQ. The CDR3 length is 13 residues. Trimming cost V 5 bases and J 1 base, with 8 bases left between them. The chain has TRBV7-6 and TRBJ1-1; D ambiguous. Material: peripheral blood. The sequence was obtained from a man aged 60 to 69 with acute or convalescent COVID-19. The CDR3 DNA sequence: TGTGCCAGCAGCCTGGGCACGAACACTGAAGCTTTCTTT. Translated: CASSLGTNTEAFF.